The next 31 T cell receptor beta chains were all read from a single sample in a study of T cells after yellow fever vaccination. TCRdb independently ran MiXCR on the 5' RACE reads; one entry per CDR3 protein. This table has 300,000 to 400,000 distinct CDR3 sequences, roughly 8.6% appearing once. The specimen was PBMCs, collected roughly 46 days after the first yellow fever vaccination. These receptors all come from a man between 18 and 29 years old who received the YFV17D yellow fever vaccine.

CDR3 sequence (DNA): TGTGCCAGTAGTATAGCCGGATCATCCTACGAGCAGTACTTC. Translated: CASSIAGSSYEQYF. V and J are TRBV19 and TRBJ2-7; D is ambiguous. Germline CDR1 is LNHDA and CDR2 is SQIVND (reference sequence). The germline V and J ends were trimmed by 1 base and 1 base, with 8 bases remaining between them. The CDR3 consists of 14 residues. The whole variable domain, remainder taken from reference TRBV19 and TRBJ2-7, is DGGITQSPKYLFRKEGQNVTLSCEQNLNHDAMYWYRQDPGQGLRLIYYSQIVNDFQKGDIAEGYSVSREKKESFPLTVTSAQKNPTAFYLCASSIAGSSYEQYFGPGTRLTVT.

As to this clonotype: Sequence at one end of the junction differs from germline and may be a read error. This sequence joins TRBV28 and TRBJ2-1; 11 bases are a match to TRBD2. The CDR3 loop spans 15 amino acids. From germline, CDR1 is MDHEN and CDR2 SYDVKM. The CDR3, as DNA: TGTGCCAGCAGCCCAGCTAGCGGGGGGCTCAATGTGCAGTTCTTC. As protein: CASSPASGGLNVQFF.

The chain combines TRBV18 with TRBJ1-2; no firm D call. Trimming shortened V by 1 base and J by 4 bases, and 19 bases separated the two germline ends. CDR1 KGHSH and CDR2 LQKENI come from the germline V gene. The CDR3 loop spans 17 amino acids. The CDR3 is CASSPRAAETVPYGYTF. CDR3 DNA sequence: TGTGCCAGCTCACCACGGGCCGCAGAAACCGTACCCTATGGCTACACCTTC. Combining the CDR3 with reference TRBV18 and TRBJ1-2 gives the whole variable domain NAGVMQNPRHLVRRRGQEARLRCSPMKGHSHVYWYRQLPEEGLKFMVYLQKENIIDESGMPKERFSAEFPKEGPSILRIQQVVRGDSAAYFCASSPRAAETVPYGYTFGSGTRLTVV.

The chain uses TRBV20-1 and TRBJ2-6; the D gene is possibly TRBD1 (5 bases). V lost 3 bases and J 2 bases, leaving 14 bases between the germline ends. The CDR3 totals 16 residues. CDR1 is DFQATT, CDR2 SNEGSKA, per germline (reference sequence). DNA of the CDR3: TGCAGTGCTAGGGGGCTCGGCAGTACTGGGGCCAACGTCCTGACTTTC. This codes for CSARGLGSTGANVLTF.

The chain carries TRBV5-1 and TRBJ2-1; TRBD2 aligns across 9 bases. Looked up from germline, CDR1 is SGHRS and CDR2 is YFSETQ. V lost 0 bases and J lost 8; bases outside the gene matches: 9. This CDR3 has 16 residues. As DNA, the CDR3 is TGCGCCAGCAGCTTGGCTAGCGGGGTGCTCGGGTATGAGCAGTTCTTC. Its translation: CASSLASGVLGYEQFF.

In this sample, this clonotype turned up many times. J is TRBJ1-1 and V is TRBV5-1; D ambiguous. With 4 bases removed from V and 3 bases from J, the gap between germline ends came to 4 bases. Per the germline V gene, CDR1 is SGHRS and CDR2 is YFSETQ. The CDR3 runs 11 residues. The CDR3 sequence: CASSVDTEAFF. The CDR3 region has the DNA TGCGCCAGCAGCGTGGACACTGAAGCTTTCTTT.

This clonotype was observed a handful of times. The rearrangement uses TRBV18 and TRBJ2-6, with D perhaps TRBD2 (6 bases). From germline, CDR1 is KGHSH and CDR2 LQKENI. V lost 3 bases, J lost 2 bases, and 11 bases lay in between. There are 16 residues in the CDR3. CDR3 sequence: CASSPVGGAGANVLTF. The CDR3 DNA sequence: TGTGCCAGCTCACCGGTGGGGGGAGCTGGGGCCAACGTCCTGACTTTC.

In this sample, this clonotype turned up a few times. The CDR3 spells CASSEGGGAHEQYV. CDR3 coding DNA: TGTGCCAGCAGTGAAGGCGGGGGGGCCCACGAGCAGTACGTC. This chain links TRBV6-1 with TRBJ2-7; 9 bases are shared with TRBD2. The J segment lost 5 bases and the V segment lost 1 base, leaving 3 bases of the junction unmatched. Germline-derived CDR1 and CDR2 are MNHNS and SASEGT. This CDR3 spans 14 amino acids.

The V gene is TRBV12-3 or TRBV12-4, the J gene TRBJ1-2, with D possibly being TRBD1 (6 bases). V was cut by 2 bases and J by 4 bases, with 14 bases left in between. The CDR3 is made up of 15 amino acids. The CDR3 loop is CASSLLNREGYGYTF. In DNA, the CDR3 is TGTGCCAGCAGTTTATTAAACAGGGAGGGCTATGGCTACACCTTC.

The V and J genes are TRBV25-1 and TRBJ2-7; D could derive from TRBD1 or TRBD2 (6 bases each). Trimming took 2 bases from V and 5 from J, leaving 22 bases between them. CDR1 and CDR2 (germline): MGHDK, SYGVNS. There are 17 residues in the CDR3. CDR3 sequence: CASSENNPGARADEQYF. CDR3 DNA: TGTGCCAGCAGTGAAAACAATCCGGGGGCAAGGGCCGACGAGCAGTACTTC.

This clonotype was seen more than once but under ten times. The CDR3 spells CATSEGGATNEKLFF. CDR3 sequence (DNA): TGTGCCACCAGCGAGGGGGGAGCAACTAATGAAAAACTGTTTTTT. The genes are TRBV15 and TRBJ1-4, with a possible D match to TRBD1 (6 bases). In germline, CDR1 is LNHNV, CDR2 YYDKDF (reference sequence). The CDR3 sequence is 15 residues long. The ends were cut back, 5 bases at V and 0 bases at J, with 10 bases in the middle.

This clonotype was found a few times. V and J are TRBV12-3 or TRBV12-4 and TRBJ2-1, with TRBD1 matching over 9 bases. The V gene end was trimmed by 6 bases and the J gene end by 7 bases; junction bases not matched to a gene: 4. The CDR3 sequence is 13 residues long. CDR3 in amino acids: CASRPQGANEQFF. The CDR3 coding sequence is TGTGCCAGCAGACCACAGGGGGCAAATGAGCAGTTCTTC.

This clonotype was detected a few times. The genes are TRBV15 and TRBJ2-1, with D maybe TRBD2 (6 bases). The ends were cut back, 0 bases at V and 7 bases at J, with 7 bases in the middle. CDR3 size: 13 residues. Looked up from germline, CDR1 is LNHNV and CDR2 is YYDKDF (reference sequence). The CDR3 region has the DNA TGTGCCACCAGCAGAGACGCGGGGAATGAGCAGTTCTTC. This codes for CATSRDAGNEQFF. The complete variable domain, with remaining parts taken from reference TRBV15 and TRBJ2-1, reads DAMVIQNPRYQVTQFGKPVTLSCSQTLNHNVMYWYQQKSSQAPKLLFHYYDKDFNNEADTPDNFQSRRPNTSFCFLDIRSPGLGDTAMYLCATSRDAGNEQFFGPGTRLTVL.

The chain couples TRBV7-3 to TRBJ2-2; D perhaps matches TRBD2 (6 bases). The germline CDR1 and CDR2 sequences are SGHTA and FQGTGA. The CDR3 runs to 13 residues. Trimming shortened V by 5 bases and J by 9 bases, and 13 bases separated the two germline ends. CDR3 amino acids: CASSLNGGRELFF. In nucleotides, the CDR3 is TGTGCCAGCAGCCTGAACGGGGGAAGGGAGCTGTTTTTT.

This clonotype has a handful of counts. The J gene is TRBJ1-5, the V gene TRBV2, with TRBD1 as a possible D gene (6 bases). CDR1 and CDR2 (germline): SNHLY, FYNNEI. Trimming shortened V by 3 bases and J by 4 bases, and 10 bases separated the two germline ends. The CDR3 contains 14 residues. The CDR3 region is CASSEQGPNQPQHF. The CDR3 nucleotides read TGTGCCAGCAGTGAGCAGGGGCCAAATCAGCCCCAGCATTTT.

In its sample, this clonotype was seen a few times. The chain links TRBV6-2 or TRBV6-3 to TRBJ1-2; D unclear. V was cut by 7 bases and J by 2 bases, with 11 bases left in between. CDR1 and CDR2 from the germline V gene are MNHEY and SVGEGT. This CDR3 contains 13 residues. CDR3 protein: CASIGVFNYGYTF. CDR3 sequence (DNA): TGTGCCAGCATCGGGGTTTTCAACTATGGCTACACCTTC.

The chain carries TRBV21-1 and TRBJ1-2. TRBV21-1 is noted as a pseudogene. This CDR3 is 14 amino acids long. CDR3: CASSKEHPVYGYTF. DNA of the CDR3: TGTGCCAGCAGCAAAGAACATCCAGTCTATGGCTACACCTTC.

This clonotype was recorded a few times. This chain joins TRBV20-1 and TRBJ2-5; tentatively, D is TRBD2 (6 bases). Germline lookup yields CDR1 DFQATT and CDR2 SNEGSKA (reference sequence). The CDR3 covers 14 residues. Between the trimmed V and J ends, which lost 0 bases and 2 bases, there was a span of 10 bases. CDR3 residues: CSARDGDWQETQYF. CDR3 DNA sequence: TGCAGTGCTAGAGATGGGGACTGGCAAGAGACCCAGTACTTC.

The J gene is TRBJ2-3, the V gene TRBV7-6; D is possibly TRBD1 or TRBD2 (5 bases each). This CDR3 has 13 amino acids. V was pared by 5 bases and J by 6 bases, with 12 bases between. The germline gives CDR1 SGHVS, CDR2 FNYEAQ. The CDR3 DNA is TGTGCCAGCAGCCCGGGGCGGTCGGATACGCAGTATTTT. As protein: CASSPGRSDTQYF. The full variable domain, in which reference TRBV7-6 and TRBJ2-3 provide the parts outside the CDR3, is GAGVSQSPRYKVTKRGQDVALRCDPISGHVSLYWYRQALGQGPEFLTYFNYEAQQDKSGLPNDRFSAERPEGSISTLTIQRTEQRDSAMYRCASSPGRSDTQYFGPGTRLTVL.

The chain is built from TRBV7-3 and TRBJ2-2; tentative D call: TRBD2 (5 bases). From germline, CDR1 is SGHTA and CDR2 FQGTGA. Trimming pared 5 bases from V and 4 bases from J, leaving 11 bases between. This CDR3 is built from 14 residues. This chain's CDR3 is CASSGVGSTGELFF. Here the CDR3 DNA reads TGTGCCAGCAGCGGGGTGGGGAGCACCGGGGAGCTGTTTTTT.

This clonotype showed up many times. CDR3 bases: TGTGCCATTTCCTCAGGGTATAGCAATCAGCCCCAGCATTTT. Translating gives CAISSGYSNQPQHF. This chain uses TRBV6-2 or TRBV6-3 with TRBJ1-5, with D tentatively TRBD1 (5 bases). Germline V CDR1 and CDR2: MNHEY, SVGEGT. This CDR3 contains 14 residues. Trimming stripped 10 bases from V and 0 bases from J, with 13 bases between.

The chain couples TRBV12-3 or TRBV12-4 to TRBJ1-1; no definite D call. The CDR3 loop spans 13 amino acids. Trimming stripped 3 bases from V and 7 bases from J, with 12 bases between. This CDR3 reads CASSFEIWGEAFF. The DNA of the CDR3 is TGTGCCAGCAGTTTCGAGATCTGGGGTGAAGCTTTCTTT.

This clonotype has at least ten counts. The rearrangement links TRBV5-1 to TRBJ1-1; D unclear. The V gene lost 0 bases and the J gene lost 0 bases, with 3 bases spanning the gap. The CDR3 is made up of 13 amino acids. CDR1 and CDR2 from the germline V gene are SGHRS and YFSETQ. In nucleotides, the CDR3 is TGCGCCAGCAGCTTGGATGTGAACACTGAAGCTTTCTTT. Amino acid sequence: CASSLDVNTEAFF.

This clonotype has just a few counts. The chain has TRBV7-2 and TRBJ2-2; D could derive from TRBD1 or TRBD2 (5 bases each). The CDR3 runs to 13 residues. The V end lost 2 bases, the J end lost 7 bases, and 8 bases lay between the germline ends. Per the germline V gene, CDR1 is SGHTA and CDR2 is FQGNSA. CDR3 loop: CASSLWGSGELFF. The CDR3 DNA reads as TGTGCCAGCAGCTTATGGGGGAGCGGGGAGCTGTTTTTT.

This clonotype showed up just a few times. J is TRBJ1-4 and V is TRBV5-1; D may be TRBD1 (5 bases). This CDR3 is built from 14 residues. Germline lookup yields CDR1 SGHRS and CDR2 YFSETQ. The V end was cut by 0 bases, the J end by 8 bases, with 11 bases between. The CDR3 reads CASSLGDVQEKLFF. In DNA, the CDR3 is TGCGCCAGCAGCTTGGGGGACGTGCAAGAAAAACTGTTTTTT.

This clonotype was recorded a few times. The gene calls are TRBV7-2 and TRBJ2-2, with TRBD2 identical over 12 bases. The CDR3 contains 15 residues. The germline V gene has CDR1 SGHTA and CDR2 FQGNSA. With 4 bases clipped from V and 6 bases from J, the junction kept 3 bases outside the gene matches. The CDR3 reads CASSSSGGAAGELFF. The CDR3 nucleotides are TGTGCCAGCAGCTCTAGCGGGGGGGCCGCCGGGGAGCTGTTTTTT.

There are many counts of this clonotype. This chain's CDR3 is CASSLEVTDTQYF. CDR3 nucleotide sequence: TGTGCCAGCAGCTTAGAGGTCACAGATACGCAGTATTTT. The V call is TRBV7-6, the J call TRBJ2-3; D uncertain. The V gene's germline CDR1 is SGHVS and CDR2 FNYEAQ. The CDR3 spans 13 residues. The V end was cut by 1 base, the J end by 2 bases, with 4 bases between.

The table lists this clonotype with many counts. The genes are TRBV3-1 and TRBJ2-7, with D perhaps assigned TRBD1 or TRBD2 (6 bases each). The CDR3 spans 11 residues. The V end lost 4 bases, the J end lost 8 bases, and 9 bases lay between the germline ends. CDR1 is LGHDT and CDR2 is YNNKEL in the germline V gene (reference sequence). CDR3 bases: TGTGCCAGCAGCCTGGGGGGCCAGCAGTACGTC. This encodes CASSLGGQQYV.

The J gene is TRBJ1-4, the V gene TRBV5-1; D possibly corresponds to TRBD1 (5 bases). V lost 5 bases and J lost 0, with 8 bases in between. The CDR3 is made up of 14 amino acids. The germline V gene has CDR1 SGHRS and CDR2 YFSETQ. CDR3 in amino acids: CASRRGTTNEKLFF. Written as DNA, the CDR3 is TGCGCCAGCAGGCGGGGGACAACTAATGAAAAACTGTTTTTT.

The CDR3 bases are TGTGCCAGCAGCAGACTAGCGGGGGGGCACTGGGCAGATACGCAGTATTTT. Its translation is CASSRLAGGHWADTQYF. The chain uses TRBV7-9 and TRBJ2-3; 14 bases align to TRBD2. Germline trimming cut 5 bases from V and 4 bases from J; bases unmatched to any gene: 8. The CDR3 loop spans 17 amino acids. Germline loops: CDR1 SEHNR, CDR2 FQNEAQ (reference sequence).

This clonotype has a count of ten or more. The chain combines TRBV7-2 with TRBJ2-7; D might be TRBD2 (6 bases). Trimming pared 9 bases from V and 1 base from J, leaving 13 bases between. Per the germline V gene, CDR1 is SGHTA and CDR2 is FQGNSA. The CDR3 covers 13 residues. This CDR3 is CASGTYGSYEQYV. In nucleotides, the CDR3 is TGTGCCAGTGGGACTTACGGTTCCTACGAGCAGTACGTC.